This passage covers 14 T cell receptor beta chains from one sample sequenced in a study of blood T cell repertoires in COVID-19. Generated by immunoSEQ multiplex PCR, the TCRdb table keeps only in-frame clones and is missing some. This repertoire shows approximately 140,000 clones, around nine tenths found once; its top ten account for roughly 1.4%. Sequences were obtained from peripheral blood. These receptors all stem from a woman aged 55 to 70 with acute or convalescent COVID-19.

J is TRBJ2-3 and V is TRBV28, with D possibly being TRBD2 (6 bases). There are 14 residues in the CDR3. V lost 5 bases, J lost 2 bases, and 11 bases lay in between. Germline CDR1 MDHEN, CDR2 SYDVKM. The CDR3 region has the DNA TGTGCCAGCAGTGCGGGGAGAGTCACAGATACGCAGTATTTT. Its translation: CASSAGRVTDTQYF.

This sequence joins TRBV10-3 and TRBJ1-1; no clear D. In germline, CDR1 is ENHRY, CDR2 SYGVKD. The CDR3 consists of 12 residues. The V and J ends lost 11 bases and 5 bases respectively, with 15 bases between them. Here the CDR3 DNA reads TGTGCCGTTGCAAGTGGGAGGACTGAAGCTTTCTTT. It translates to CAVASGRTEAFF.

The chain recombines TRBV6-5 with TRBJ1-2, with 7 bases that match TRBD1. Germline assignment: CDR1 MNHEY and CDR2 SVGAGI. V was clipped by 5 bases and J by 8 bases; unmatched bases: 8. The CDR3 runs to 13 residues. The CDR3 sequence is CASSPATGTGYTF. The CDR3 DNA reads TGTGCCAGCAGTCCGGCGACAGGGACCGGCTACACCTTC.

CDR3: CATSLDRGGPEAFF. CDR3 DNA: TGTGCCACCAGCCTCGACAGGGGCGGCCCTGAAGCTTTCTTT. The J gene is TRBJ1-1, the V gene TRBV15; 8 bases fit TRBD1. The CDR3 has 14 residues. CDR1 LNHNV and CDR2 YYDKDF come from the germline V gene (reference sequence). Trimming removed 5 bases from V and 6 bases from J; junction bases left unmatched: 8. Full variable domain (rest looked up from reference TRBV15 and TRBJ1-1): DAMVIQNPRYQVTQFGKPVTLSCSQTLNHNVMYWYQQKSSQAPKLLFHYYDKDFNNEADTPDNFQSRRPNTSFCFLDIRSPGLGDTAMYLCATSLDRGGPEAFFGQGTRLTVV.

V is TRBV7-9 and J is TRBJ1-3, with TRBD1 identical over 8 bases. The CDR3 is made up of 16 amino acids. With 5 bases clipped from V and 4 bases from J, the junction kept 10 bases outside the gene matches. In germline, CDR1 is SEHNR, CDR2 FQNEAQ (reference sequence). CDR3 loop: CASSAPGQEIGNTIYF. In DNA form, the CDR3 reads TGTGCCAGCAGCGCTCCGGGACAGGAGATAGGAAACACCATATATTTT.

This sequence joins TRBV5-1 and TRBJ2-7; 8 bases map to TRBD1. This CDR3 contains 17 residues. Germline V CDR1 and CDR2: SGHRS, YFSETQ. Trimming took 3 bases from V and 7 from J; bases not matched to a gene: 18. The CDR3 sequence: CASSWVSGTGPTEEQYF. CDR3 DNA: TGCGCCAGCAGCTGGGTATCCGGGACAGGTCCTACGGAGGAGCAGTACTTC.

This chain connects TRBV27 to TRBJ2-1, with TRBD2 matching over 8 bases. The CDR3 runs to 15 residues. From germline, CDR1 is MNHEY and CDR2 SMNVEV (reference sequence). The V and J ends lost 4 bases and 7 bases, in that order; junction bases with no gene match: 9. This CDR3 reads CASSSSGLLDNEQFF. CDR3 in DNA: TGTGCCAGCAGTTCTAGCGGGCTATTGGATAATGAGCAGTTCTTC.

The rearrangement joins TRBV7-2 to TRBJ1-1; TRBD1 aligns across 7 bases. The J segment lost 5 bases and the V segment lost 5 bases, leaving 11 bases of the junction unmatched. Germline loops: CDR1 SGHTA, CDR2 FQGNSA. There are 15 residues in the CDR3. Written as DNA, the CDR3 is TGTGCCAGCAGCCCTCAGACGAGGGGGCGTACTGAAGCTTTCTTT. It specifies CASSPQTRGRTEAFF.

The chain is built from TRBV11-2 and TRBJ1-1; D is unclear. The germline gives CDR1 SGHAT, CDR2 FQNNGV. The CDR3 contains 15 residues. Trimming stripped 0 bases from V and 1 base from J, with 9 bases between. CDR3 DNA sequence: TGTGCCAGCAGCTTAGAAGGAGGCGCGAACACTGAAGCTTTCTTT. As protein: CASSLEGGANTEAFF.

The J gene is TRBJ1-1, the V gene TRBV2; D is possibly TRBD1 (6 bases). Between the trimmed V and J ends, which lost 9 bases and 4 bases, there was a span of 15 bases. Germline V gene data show CDR1 as SNHLY and CDR2 as FYNNEI. This CDR3 is built from 13 residues. The CDR3 region is CASSSVRGTEAFF. The CDR3 DNA is TGTGCCAGTTCTTCAGTCAGGGGCACTGAAGCTTTCTTT.

This clone was seen more than once but under ten times. The chain employs TRBV4-2 and TRBJ2-1; TRBD1 aligns across 7 bases. With V trimmed by 7 bases and J by 0 bases, 3 bases remained unmatched. The CDR3 sequence is 14 residues long. CDR1 LGHNA and CDR2 YNFKEQ come from the germline V gene. Here the CDR3 reads CASMRDSSYNEQFF. CDR3 DNA: TGTGCCAGCATGAGGGACAGCTCCTACAATGAGCAGTTCTTC.

This chain's CDR3 is CASRQSLGAFF. The CDR3 coding sequence is TGTGCCAGCCGACAGTCCTTGGGAGCTTTCTTT. The V and J genes are TRBV6-5 and TRBJ1-1; D might be TRBD1 (5 bases). CDR3 length: 11 amino acids. Germline lookup yields CDR1 MNHEY and CDR2 SVGAGI. With 8 bases removed from V and 10 bases from J, the gap between germline ends came to 14 bases.

The rearrangement links TRBV27 to TRBJ2-7; D might be TRBD1 (6 bases). V gave up 3 bases and J gave up 2 bases, with 17 bases separating them. Germline-derived CDR1 and CDR2 are MNHEY and SMNVEV (reference sequence). CDR3 length: 16 residues. In DNA, the CDR3 is TGTGCCAGCAGTTTCCTAACTCCACAGGGTACCTACGAGCAGTACTTC. It translates to CASSFLTPQGTYEQYF.

The chain employs TRBV7-2 and TRBJ2-1, with D tentatively TRBD1 (6 bases). This CDR3 contains 15 residues. From germline, CDR1 is SGHTA and CDR2 FQGNSA. Trimming left V 2 bases short and J 4 bases short, with 12 bases between. Here the CDR3 reads CASSLFWGPYNEQFF. The CDR3 DNA reads TGTGCCAGCAGCTTATTCTGGGGGCCATACAATGAGCAGTTCTTC.